Presented here are 7 T cell receptor beta chains from one specimen sequenced in a study of shared clonotypes between healthy human individuals. TCRdb's table, derived via immunoSEQ multiplex PCR, lists solely in-frame clones and lacks some. The data contain over a million clones, approximately 97% of them singletons. The source material was naive CD4+ T cells sorted from blood. The subset: CD45RA+ positively selected. Every receptor here comes from a man aged 25 to 45 in good health.

As for this clone: Other DNA sequences in the sample encode the same CDR3. The chain links TRBV30 to TRBJ1-2, with a weak D call TRBD1 (6 bases). The V and J ends lost 0 bases and 4 bases respectively, with 9 bases between them. From germline, CDR1 is GTSNPN and CDR2 SVGIG (reference sequence). The CDR3 has 13 amino acids. The CDR3 DNA sequence: TGTGCCTGGAGTGTACAAGGGGGCTATGGCTACACCTTC. Translating it yields CAWSVQGGYGYTF.

The genes are TRBV4-3 and TRBJ1-3; D not resolved. Germline lookup yields CDR1 LGHNA and CDR2 YSLEER. V lost 0 bases, J lost 0 bases, and 6 bases lay in between. The CDR3 sequence is 15 residues long. The CDR3 is CASSQDLSSGNTIYF. The CDR3 DNA reads as TGCGCCAGCAGCCAAGATCTGAGCTCTGGAAACACCATATATTTT.

Here the CDR3 reads CASSARTGGSEQYF. CDR3 DNA sequence: TGTGCCAGCAGCGCCCGTACAGGGGGCAGCGAGCAGTACTTC. The rearrangement links TRBV9 to TRBJ2-7; TRBD1 aligns across 9 bases. Germline V gene sequence: CDR1 SGDLS, CDR2 YYNGEE. V was pared by 3 bases and J by 6 bases, with 7 bases of the junction left unmatched. CDR3 length: 14 amino acids.

The chain joins TRBV11-2 to TRBJ2-1, with TRBD2 identical over 16 bases. The CDR3 loop spans 16 amino acids. CDR1 is SGHAT and CDR2 is FQNNGV in the germline V gene. J was trimmed by 7 bases and V by 7 bases; bases with no gene match: 7. DNA for the CDR3: TGTGCCAGCAACGGGACTAGCGGGAGGGGATGGAATGAGCAGTTCTTC. It encodes CASNGTSGRGWNEQFF.

The rearrangement joins TRBV14 to TRBJ2-7, with 9 bases lining up with TRBD2. This CDR3 has 16 amino acids. Per germline, CDR1 SGHDN and CDR2 FVKESK. The ends lost 2 bases at V and 4 bases at J; junction bases unmatched: 9. The CDR3 DNA is TGTGCCAGCAGCCAACCAGCCGGGACTAGCATATACGAGCAGTACTTC. Protein: CASSQPAGTSIYEQYF.

The chain links TRBV7-9 to TRBJ1-5; unclear D gene. Germline V lookup: CDR1 SEHNR, CDR2 FQNEAQ (reference sequence). This CDR3 region has 15 residues. The V end was cut by 4 bases, the J end by 0 bases, with 10 bases between. CDR3 nucleotide sequence: TGTGCCAGCAGCTCCACAGATTATAGCAATCAGCCCCAGCATTTT. Amino acids: CASSSTDYSNQPQHF.

The chain is built from TRBV18 and TRBJ1-5; D is perhaps TRBD1 (6 bases). V gave up 5 bases and J gave up 3 bases, with 11 bases separating them. Germline V gene sequence: CDR1 KGHSH, CDR2 LQKENI. The CDR3 runs 14 residues. The CDR3 is CASSSGAPNQPQHF. The CDR3 DNA follows: TGTGCCAGCTCATCGGGGGCACCCAATCAGCCCCAGCATTTT. Full variable domain (rest looked up from reference TRBV18 and TRBJ1-5): NAGVMQNPRHLVRRRGQEARLRCSPMKGHSHVYWYRQLPEEGLKFMVYLQKENIIDESGMPKERFSAEFPKEGPSILRIQQVVRGDSAAYFCASSSGAPNQPQHFGDGTRLSIL.